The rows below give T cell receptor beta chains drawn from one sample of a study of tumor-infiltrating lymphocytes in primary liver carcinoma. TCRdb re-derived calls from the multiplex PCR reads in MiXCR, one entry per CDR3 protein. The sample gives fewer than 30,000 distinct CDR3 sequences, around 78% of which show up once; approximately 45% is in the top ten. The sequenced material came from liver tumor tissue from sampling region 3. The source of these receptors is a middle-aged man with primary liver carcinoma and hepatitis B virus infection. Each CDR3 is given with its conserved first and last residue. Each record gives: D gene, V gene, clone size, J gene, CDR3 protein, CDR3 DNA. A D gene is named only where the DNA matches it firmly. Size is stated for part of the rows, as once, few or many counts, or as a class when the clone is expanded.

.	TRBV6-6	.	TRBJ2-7	CTSSHDTYWNYEQYF	TGCACCAGCAGTCACGACACCTACTGGAACTACGAGCAGTACTTC
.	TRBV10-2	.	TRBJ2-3	CASTPADTQNF	TGCGCCAGCACTCCGGCAGATACGCAGAACTTT
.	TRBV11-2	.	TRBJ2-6	CTGSLDLGAGANVLVF	TGTACCGGCAGCTTAGATCTCGGGGCTGGGGCCAACGTCCTGGTTTTC
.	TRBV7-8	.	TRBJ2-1	CARSSLGGSAVSCNEQFF	TGTGCCAGGAGCTCGCTTGGAGGCTCAGCGGTCTCCTGCAATGAGCAGTTCTTC
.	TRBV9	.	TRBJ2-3	CASSVVQFFITDTQYF	TGTGCCAGCAGCGTAGTTCAGTTTTTTATCACAGATACGCAGTATTTT
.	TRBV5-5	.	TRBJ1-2	CDSSLRPAIVIFGYTF	TGTGACAGCAGCCTTCGACCGGCTATTGTAATATTTGGCTACACCTTC
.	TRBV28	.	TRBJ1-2	CASYLELGGYGYTF	TGTGCCAGCTACCTAGAGTTAGGGGGCTATGGCTACACCTTC
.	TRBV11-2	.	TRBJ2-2	CASIPEGRNSGELFF	TGTGCCAGCATCCCCGAGGGGAGGAACAGCGGGGAGCTGTTTTTT
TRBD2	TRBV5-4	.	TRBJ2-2	CVSSLVVREGQGWELFF	TGTGTCAGCAGCTTGGTGGTGCGGGAGGGCCAAGGCTGGGAGTTGTTTTTT
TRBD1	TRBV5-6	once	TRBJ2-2	CATSIGTGATGELFF	TGTGCCACTAGTATCGGGACAGGGGCCACCGGGGAGCTGTTTTTT
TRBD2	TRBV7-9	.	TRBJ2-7	CTSSRTSEYYEHYF	TGTACCAGCAGCCGGACTAGCGAGTACTACGAGCATTACTTC
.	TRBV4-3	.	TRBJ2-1	CASSQDRIDTYNEQFF	TGCGCCAGCAGCCAAGATAGAATAGACACCTACAACGAACAGTTCTTC
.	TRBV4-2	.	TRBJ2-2	CAGSQQRFSQVNTGEMFF	TGTGCCGGCAGCCAGCAGCGATTTAGTCAAGTGAACACCGGGGAGATGTTTTTT
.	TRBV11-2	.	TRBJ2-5	CASSLTAEGSGETQYF	TGTGCCAGCAGCTTAACAGCAGAGGGCTCGGGGGAGACCCAGTACTTC
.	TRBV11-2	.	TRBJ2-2	CANSFARSNTGELFF	TGCGCCAACAGCTTTGCGAGATCGAACACCGGGGAGCTGTTTTTT
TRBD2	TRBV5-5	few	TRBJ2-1	CASIRTRLAGYNEQFF	TGTGCCAGCATTCGAACCCGGCTAGCGGGTTACAATGAGCAGTTCTTC
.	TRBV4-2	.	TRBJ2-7	CASSQVASAVSYEQYF	TGTGCCAGCAGCCAAGTGGCTAGCGCGGTTTCCTACGAGCAATACTTC
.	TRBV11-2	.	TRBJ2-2	CASSLALGGPNTVELLF	TGTGCCAGCAGCTTAGCATTAGGAGGACCGAACACCGTGGAGCTGTTATTT
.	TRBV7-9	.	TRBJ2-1	CASSLPYQGPNTNEQFF	TGCGCCAGCAGCTTACCATATCAGGGACCTAATACAAATGAGCAGTTCTTC
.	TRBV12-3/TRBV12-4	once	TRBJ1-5	CASRSLGAWGAVRAQHF	TGTGCCAGCCGTTCCCTGGGGGCATGGGGGGCTGTTCGTGCCCAGCATTTT
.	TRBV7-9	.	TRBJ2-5	CASSNRGGLQETQYF	TGTGCTAGCAGCAACAGGGGGGGACTCCAGGAGACCCAGTACTTC
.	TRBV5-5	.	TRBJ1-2	CVSSLRPAIGIFGYTF	TGTGTCAGCAGTCTTCGACCGGCTATTGGAATATTTGGCTACACCTTT
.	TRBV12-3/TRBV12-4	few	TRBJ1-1	CASSLIFGLVLNAEAFF	TGTGCCAGCAGTTTAATATTTGGCCTAGTCTTGAACGCTGAAGCTTTCTTT
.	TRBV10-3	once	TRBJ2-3	CDISDVVGSDTQYF	TGTGACATCAGTGACGTAGTGGGATCAGATACGCAGTATTTT
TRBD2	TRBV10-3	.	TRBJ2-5	CAISRTSVQETQYF	TGTGCTATCAGCCGGACTAGCGTTCAAGAGACCCAGTACTTC
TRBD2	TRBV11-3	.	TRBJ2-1	CASNLHPPVTSGFNEQFF	TGTGCCAGCAACTTGCACCCCCCCGTGACTAGCGGGTTCAATGAGCAGTTCTTC
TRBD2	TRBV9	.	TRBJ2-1	CASSSLAGGLYNEQFF	TGTGCCAGCAGCTCACTAGCGGGAGGGCTCTACAATGAGCAGTTCTTC
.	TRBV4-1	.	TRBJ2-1	CASSQGFRELSKYNEQCF	TGCGCCAGCAGCCAAGGCTTCCGGGAGTTATCAAAGTACAATGAGCAGTGCTTC
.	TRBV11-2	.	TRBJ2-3	CASGAGTDMQYF	TGTGCCAGCGGCGCCGGCACAGATATGCAGTATTTT
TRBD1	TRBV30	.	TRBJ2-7	CAWSVATGPYEQYF	TGTGCCTGGAGCGTCGCGACAGGGCCCTACGAGCAGTACTTC
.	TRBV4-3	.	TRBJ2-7	CASNHDRATPYEQYF	TGCGCCAGCAACCATGATCGGGCGACTCCCTACGAGCAGTACTTC
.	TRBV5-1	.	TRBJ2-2	CASSLADFGPAGELFF	TGCGCGAGCAGCTTGGCAGACTTTGGTCCCGCCGGGGAGCTCTTTTTT
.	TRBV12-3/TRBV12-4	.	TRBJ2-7	CAISMGTRGSYEQYF	TGTGCCATCAGTATGGGGACAAGGGGGTCCTACGAACAGTACTTC
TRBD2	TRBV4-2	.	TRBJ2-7	CASSGIPGLAGGSHDQYF	TGTGCCAGCAGTGGAATACCGGGACTAGCGGGAGGGTCACACGACCAGTACTTC
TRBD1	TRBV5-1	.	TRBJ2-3	CTSSRTGASTDTRYF	TGCACCAGCAGCAGGACAGGGGCCAGCACAGATACGCGGTATTTT
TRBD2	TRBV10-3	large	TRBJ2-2	CAIRERDDTGELFF	TGTGCCATCAGGGAGCGGGACGACACCGGGGAGCTGTTTTTT
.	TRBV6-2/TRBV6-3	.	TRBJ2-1	CVSTKTGMEQLF	TGTGTCAGCACCAAGACGGGTATGGAGCAGCTCTTC
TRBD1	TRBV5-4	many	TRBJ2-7	CASSLGGGTGSYEQYF	TGTGCCAGCAGCTTGGGGGGGGGGACAGGGTCCTACGAGCAGTACTTC
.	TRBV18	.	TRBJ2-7	CASSPQHLSYEEYF	TGTGCCAGCTCACCACAGCACCTCTCCTACGAGGAGTACTTC
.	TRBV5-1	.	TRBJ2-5	CASSQWGGQGTQYF	TGCGCCAGCAGCCAGTGGGGAGGCCAAGGGACCCAGTACTTC
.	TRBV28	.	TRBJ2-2	CATLRRARSGELFF	TGTGCCACCCTTAGGAGGGCTCGGTCCGGGGAGCTGTTTTTT
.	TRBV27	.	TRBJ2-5	CPSSLSMKVSLQETQYF	TGTCCCAGCAGTTTATCGATGAAAGTGTCTCTCCAAGAGACCCAGTACTTC
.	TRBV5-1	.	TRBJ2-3	CASSGAGPDTQYF	TGCGCCAGCAGTGGCGCTGGGCCAGATACACAGTATTTT
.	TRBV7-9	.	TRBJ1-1	CATSPRRTGTEAFF	TGTGCCACCAGCCCCCGCAGGACGGGCACTGAAGCTTTCTTT
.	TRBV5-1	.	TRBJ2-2	CASSLAVTGNTGELFF	TGCGCCAGTAGCCTAGCCGTGACAGGGAACACCGGGGAGCTGTTTTTT
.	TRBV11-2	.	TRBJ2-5	CANSLARLALGRKETQYF	TGTGCCAACAGTTTAGCGAGGCTAGCCCTGGGAAGAAAAGAGACCCAGTACTTC